Following are 14 T cell receptor beta chains from one sample sequenced in a study of T-cell reconstitution after alpha-beta-depleted transplantation in children. It was with unique molecular identifiers that the TCRbeta library was prepared. TCRdb processed the PCR reads anew with MiXCR; each CDR3 protein has one entry. The profile shows a few hundred thousand distinct CDR3 sequences, roughly 24% of them singletons. The sequencing used PBMCs, collected before TCRalphabeta/CD19-depleted stem cell transplant. The receptors derive from a girl aged 2 to 9 with Fanconi anemia, due to receive a stem cell transplant.

The rearrangement joins TRBV28 to TRBJ2-3; 7 nucleotides match TRBD2. J lost 2 bases, V lost 1 base, and 9 bases had no gene match. This CDR3 region has 17 residues. Germline CDR1 MDHEN, CDR2 SYDVKM. The CDR3 loop reads CASSLSGGRGNTDTQYF. The CDR3 nucleotides are TGTGCCAGCAGTTTATCCGGCGGGAGAGGAAACACAGATACGCAGTATTTT.

This clonotype was observed at least ten times. J is TRBJ2-3 and V is TRBV12-3 or TRBV12-4; no clear D. Between the trimmed V and J ends, which lost 3 bases and 5 bases, there was a span of 15 bases. The CDR3 totals 15 residues. CDR3 DNA: TGTGCCAGCAGTTTCCGTGGTTCTGCAGGAGATACGCAGTATTTT. Translated, it gives CASSFRGSAGDTQYF.

The rearrangement joins TRBV29-1 to TRBJ2-7; D ambiguous. Germline CDR1 SQVTM, CDR2 ANQGSEA. The CDR3 is 13 residues long. V was pared by 4 bases and J by 2 bases, with 12 bases between. CDR3 sequence: CSVASRGPYEQYF. The CDR3, as DNA: TGCAGCGTTGCCTCCCGCGGTCCCTACGAGCAGTACTTC.

This clonotype has ten or more counts. The chain has TRBV29-1 and TRBJ1-1; 8 positions match TRBD1. There are 13 residues in the CDR3. The V gene end was trimmed by 1 base and the J gene end by 5 bases; junction bases not matched to a gene: 3. Germline CDR1 SQVTM, CDR2 ANQGSEA. CDR3 DNA sequence: TGCAGCGTTGAAGTCAGACAGGGGACTGAAGCTTTCTTT. Translated, it gives CSVEVRQGTEAFF. The full variable domain, its missing parts supplied by reference TRBV29-1 and TRBJ1-1, is SAVISQKPSRDICQRGTSLTIQCQVDSQVTMMFWYRQQPGQSLTLIATANQGSEATYESGFVIDKFPISRPNLTFSTLTVSNMSPEDSSIYLCSVEVRQGTEAFFGQGTRLTVV.

The V call is TRBV20-1, the J call TRBJ2-7; tentative D call: TRBD2 (5 bases). V lost 6 bases and J lost 1, with 13 bases in between. Looked up from germline, CDR1 is DFQATT and CDR2 is SNEGSKA (reference sequence). CDR3 length: 13 residues. The CDR3 DNA reads TGCAGTGCGTTGTCCGGGAAGTCCTACGAGCAGTACTTC. This encodes CSALSGKSYEQYF.

The chain recombines TRBV5-6 with TRBJ2-5; 8 nucleotides align to TRBD1. The trim removed 2 bases at V and 2 bases at J, leaving 5 bases unmatched. The CDR3 has 15 amino acids. Germline lookup yields CDR1 SGHDT and CDR2 YYEEEE. This chain's CDR3 is CASSFSGQVQETQYF. The DNA for the CDR3 is TGTGCCAGCAGCTTCTCGGGACAGGTTCAAGAGACCCAGTACTTC.

A few counts support this clonotype. This chain uses TRBV7-6 with TRBJ2-2, with 8 bases matching TRBD1. The germline V gene encodes CDR1 SGHVS and CDR2 FNYEAQ. V was pared by 0 bases and J by 2 bases, with 14 bases of the junction left unmatched. This CDR3 spans 20 amino acids. Written as DNA, the CDR3 is TGTGCCAGCAGCTTAGCGGTATGGACAGGGTTCTCATTCAACACCGGGGAGCTGTTTTTT. Translated: CASSLAVWTGFSFNTGELFF.

This clonotype appeared many times. The CDR3 DNA reads TGTGCCAGCAGCTTGTCCGCCAGGGGGGCTTTCTTT. Its protein is CASSLSARGAFF. The rearrangement joins TRBV5-6 to TRBJ1-1; TRBD1 matches 7 bases. CDR1 is SGHDT and CDR2 is YYEEEE in the germline V gene. V was pared by 1 base and J by 11 bases, with 5 bases of the junction left unmatched. The CDR3 has 12 amino acids.

V and J are TRBV7-9 and TRBJ2-1; D is possibly TRBD1 or TRBD2 (5 bases each). The germline gives CDR1 SEHNR, CDR2 FQNEAQ (reference sequence). CDR3 size: 16 residues. Trimming removed 0 bases from V and 1 base from J, with 10 bases in between. CDR3 loop: CASSLARDRSYNEQFF. The CDR3 DNA follows: TGTGCCAGCAGCTTAGCTAGGGACCGTTCCTACAATGAGCAGTTCTTC. The full variable domain, rest sourced from reference TRBV7-9 and TRBJ2-1, is DTGVSQNPRHKITKRGQNVTFRCDPISEHNRLYWYRQTLGQGPEFLTYFQNEAQLEKSRLLSDRFSAERPKGSFSTLEIQRTEQGDSAMYLCASSLARDRSYNEQFFGPGTRLTVL.

This clonotype was counted ten times or more. The CDR3 nucleotides are TGCAGTGCTAGAGATCTTGTCAGCGGGAAAAACATTCAGTACTTC. Translating it yields CSARDLVSGKNIQYF. The chain carries TRBV20-1 and TRBJ2-4, with D possibly TRBD2 on 6 matching bases. V was pared by 0 bases and J by 4 bases, with 13 bases between. This CDR3 is 15 amino acids long. From germline, CDR1 is DFQATT and CDR2 SNEGSKA (reference sequence).

J is TRBJ2-2 and V is TRBV29-1; D is unclear. V was trimmed by 3 bases and J by 5 bases, leaving 13 bases between them. Germline lookup yields CDR1 SQVTM and CDR2 ANQGSEA. The CDR3 runs to 14 residues. CDR3 loop: CSVDGQKGTGELFF. In nucleotides, the CDR3 is TGCAGCGTTGACGGCCAGAAGGGAACCGGGGAGCTGTTTTTT.

This clonotype occurred many times. V is TRBV5-5 and J is TRBJ2-6; no definite D call. Germline CDR1 SGHKS, CDR2 YYEKEE (reference sequence). The CDR3 sequence is 16 residues long. Trimming took 4 bases from V and 0 from J, leaving 11 bases between them. CDR3 DNA: TGTGCCAGCAGCCTAACGAGGAGCTCTGGGGCCAACGTCCTGACTTTC. This translates into CASSLTRSSGANVLTF.

This clonotype was counted at least ten times. This chain uses TRBV29-1 with TRBJ2-7, with D perhaps matching TRBD1 or TRBD2 (5 bases each). CDR1 is SQVTM and CDR2 is ANQGSEA in the germline V gene. Trimming removed 3 bases at V and 7 bases at J, with 22 bases between. CDR3 length: 15 amino acids. The CDR3 nucleotides are TGCAGCGTTGAGGGACCGGACAATCCGGGGAATGAGCAGTACTTC. Encoded protein: CSVEGPDNPGNEQYF.

This clonotype has a count of ten or more. This chain uses TRBV20-1 with TRBJ2-5, with 11 bases lining up with TRBD2. Germline CDR1 reads DFQATT; CDR2 reads SNEGSKA (reference sequence). The CDR3 runs 14 residues. After removal of 5 bases from V and 5 bases from J, the junction contained 7 bases not matched to a gene. The DNA for the CDR3 is TGCAGTGCTTCCGGGACTAGCGGCTTGGAGACCCAGTACTTC. Its translation is CSASGTSGLETQYF.